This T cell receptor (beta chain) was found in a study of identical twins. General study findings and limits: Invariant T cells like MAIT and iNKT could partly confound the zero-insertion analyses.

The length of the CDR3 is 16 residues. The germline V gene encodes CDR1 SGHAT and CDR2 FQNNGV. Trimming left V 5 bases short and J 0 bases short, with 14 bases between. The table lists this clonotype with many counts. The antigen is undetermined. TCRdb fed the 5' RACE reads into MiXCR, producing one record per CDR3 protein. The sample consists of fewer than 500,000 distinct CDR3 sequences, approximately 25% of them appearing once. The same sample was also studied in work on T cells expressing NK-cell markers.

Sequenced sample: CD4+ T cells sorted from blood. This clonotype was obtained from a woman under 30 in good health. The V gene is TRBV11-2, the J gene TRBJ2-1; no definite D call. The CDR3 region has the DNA TGTGCCAGCAGCCCTCGACGGGTGAGCTCCTACAATGAGCAGTTCTTC. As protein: CASSPRRVSSYNEQFF.